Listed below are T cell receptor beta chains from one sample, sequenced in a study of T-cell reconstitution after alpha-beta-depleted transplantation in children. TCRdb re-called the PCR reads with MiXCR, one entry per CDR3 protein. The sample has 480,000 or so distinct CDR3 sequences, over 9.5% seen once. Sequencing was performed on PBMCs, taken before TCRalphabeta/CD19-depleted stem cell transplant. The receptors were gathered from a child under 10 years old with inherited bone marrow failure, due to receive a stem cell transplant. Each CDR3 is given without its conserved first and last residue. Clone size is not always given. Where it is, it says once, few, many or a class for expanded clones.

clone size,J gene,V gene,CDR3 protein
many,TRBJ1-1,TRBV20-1,SARGPPTGEENTEAF
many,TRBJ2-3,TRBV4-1,ASSPRQISSTDTQY
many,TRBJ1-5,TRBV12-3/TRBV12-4,ASSPEGGRVQPQH
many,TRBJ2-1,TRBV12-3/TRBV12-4,ASEGEGSYNEQF
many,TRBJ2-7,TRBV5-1,ASGNLYRGEQY
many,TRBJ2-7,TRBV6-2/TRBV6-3,ASTGTPSSYEQY
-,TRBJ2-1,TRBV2,ASSGRSHSTRVGYNEQF
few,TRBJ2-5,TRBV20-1,SAHIYTGTQETQY
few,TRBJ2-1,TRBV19,ASSIRGTSADEQF
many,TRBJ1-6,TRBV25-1,ANVHGRDSPLH
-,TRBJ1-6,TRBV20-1,SAGRLNSPLH
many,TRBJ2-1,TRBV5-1,ASSLAGSGYNEQF
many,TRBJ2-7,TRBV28,ASITVQVDEQY
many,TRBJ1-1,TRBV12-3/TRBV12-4,ASLYRGTEAF
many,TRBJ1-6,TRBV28,ASSFGVGQGDSPLH
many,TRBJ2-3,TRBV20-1,SATDRVTTDTQY
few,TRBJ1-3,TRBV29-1,SARPDSSGNTIY
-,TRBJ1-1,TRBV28,ASSLYGTPNTEAF
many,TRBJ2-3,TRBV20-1,SARGTGTSTDTQY
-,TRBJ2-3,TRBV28,ASRQRGVTDTQY
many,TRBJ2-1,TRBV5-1,ASSLELARHNEQF
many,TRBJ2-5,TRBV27,ARQQVYQETQY
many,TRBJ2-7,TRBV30,AWSVQVLYEQY
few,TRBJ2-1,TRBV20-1,SAGGQGWYNEQF
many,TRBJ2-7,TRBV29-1,SVDGLAGVFGDEQY
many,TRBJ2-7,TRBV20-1,SAGAEGAYEQY
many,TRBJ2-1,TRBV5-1,ASSLGEGSEQF
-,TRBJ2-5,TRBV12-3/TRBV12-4,ASSFSGPPRTQY
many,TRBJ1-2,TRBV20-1,SARSNRDYGYT
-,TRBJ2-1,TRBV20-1,SASPSHRQGFRNEQF
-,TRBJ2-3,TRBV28,ASSTGTLETDTQY
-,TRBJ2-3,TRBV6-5,ASSYRRGRAGVDTQY
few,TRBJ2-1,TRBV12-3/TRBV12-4,ASSLVAGPNNEQF
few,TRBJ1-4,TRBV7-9,ASSRGDRGLSNEKLF
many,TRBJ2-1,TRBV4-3,ASSHLGTSYNEQF
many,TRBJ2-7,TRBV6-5,ASSEWGEQY
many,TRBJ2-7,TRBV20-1,SARDPDRDGNEQY
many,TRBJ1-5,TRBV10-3,AIKPTGDDQPQH
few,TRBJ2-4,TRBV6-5,ASSYRTSQNIQY
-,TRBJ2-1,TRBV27,ASSLGENVDEQF
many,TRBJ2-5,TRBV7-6,ASGPPASGWGTQY
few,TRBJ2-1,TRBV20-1,SARDRGRGQYNEQF
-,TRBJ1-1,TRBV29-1,SVVGIRDTEAF
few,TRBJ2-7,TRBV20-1,SASPLDHGTYEQY
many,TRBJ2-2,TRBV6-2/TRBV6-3,ASSYTTGELF
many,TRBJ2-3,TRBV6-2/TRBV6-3,ASSYSAIEDTQY
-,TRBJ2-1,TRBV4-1,ASSPWTSGSVEQF
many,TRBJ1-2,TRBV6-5,ASRGGYGYT
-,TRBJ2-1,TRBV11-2,ASSFSLNNEQF
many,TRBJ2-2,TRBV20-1,SAESGHSNTGELF
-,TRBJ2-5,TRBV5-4,ASSSPGQGPETQY
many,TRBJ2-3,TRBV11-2,ASVKDFTDTQY
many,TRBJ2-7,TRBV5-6,ASSGPTPSYEQY
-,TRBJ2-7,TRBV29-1,SVGQGFSYEQY
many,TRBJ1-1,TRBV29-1,SATPGAAEAF
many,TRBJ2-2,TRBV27,ASRERPYTGELF
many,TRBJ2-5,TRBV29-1,SVGGAQETQY
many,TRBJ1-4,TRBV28,ASSTQDANEKLF
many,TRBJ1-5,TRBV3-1,ASSPGLGGSNQPQH
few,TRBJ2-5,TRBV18,ASSPVRQNQETQY